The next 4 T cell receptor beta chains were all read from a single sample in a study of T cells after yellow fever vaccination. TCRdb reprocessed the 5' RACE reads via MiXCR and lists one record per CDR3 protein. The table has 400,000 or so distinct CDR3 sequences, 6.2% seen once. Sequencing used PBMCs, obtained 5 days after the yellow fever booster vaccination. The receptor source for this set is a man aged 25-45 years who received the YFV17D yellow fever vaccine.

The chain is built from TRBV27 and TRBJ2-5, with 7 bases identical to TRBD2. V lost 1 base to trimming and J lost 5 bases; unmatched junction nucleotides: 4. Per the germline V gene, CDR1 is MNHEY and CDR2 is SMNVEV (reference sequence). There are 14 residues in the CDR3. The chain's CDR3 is CASSLWGREETQYF. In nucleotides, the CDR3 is TGTGCCAGCAGTTTATGGGGGAGGGAGGAGACCCAGTACTTC.

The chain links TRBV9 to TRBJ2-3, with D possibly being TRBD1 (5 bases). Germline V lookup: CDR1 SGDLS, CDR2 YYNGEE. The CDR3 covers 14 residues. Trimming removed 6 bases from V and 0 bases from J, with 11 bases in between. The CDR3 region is CASTQGASTDTQYF. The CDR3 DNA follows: TGTGCCAGCACCCAAGGGGCTAGCACAGATACGCAGTATTTT.

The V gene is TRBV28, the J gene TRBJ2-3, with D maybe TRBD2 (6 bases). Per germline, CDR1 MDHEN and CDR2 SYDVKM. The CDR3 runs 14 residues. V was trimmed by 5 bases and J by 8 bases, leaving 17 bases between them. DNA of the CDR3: TGTGCCAGCAGTCTCCCGGACTATCGGGCTACGCAGTATTTT. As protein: CASSLPDYRATQYF.

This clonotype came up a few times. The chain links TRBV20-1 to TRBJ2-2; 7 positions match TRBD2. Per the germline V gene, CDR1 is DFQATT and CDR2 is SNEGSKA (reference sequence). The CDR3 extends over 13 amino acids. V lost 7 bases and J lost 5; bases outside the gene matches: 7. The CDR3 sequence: CSVPRGTTGELFF. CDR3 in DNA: TGCAGTGTCCCGCGGGGGACTACCGGGGAGCTGTTTTTT.